This entry describes one TCR beta chain. The study separated CD4+ cells into CD45RA+ naive and CD45RA-negative memory subsets. Assay execution took place at the deep level. TCRdb's table, derived via immunoSEQ multiplex PCR, lists solely in-frame clones and lacks some. The sample yields a few million clones, just over 90% seen once. This sample stems from a study of shared clonotypes between healthy human individuals. The germline CDR1 and CDR2 sequences are MNHNS and SASEGT. The CDR3 extends over 14 amino acids. Trimming stripped 8 bases from V and 1 base from J, with 13 bases between. The chain joins TRBV6-1 to TRBJ2-3; weak D call: TRBD2 (6 bases). The receptor's source is a man aged 18 to 30 in good health. Some clones in this sample may be carry-over from other donors' samples. Sequencing input: naive CD4+ T cells from PBMCs. Subset meaning: CD45RA+ positively selected. The chain's CDR3 is CASGGAGRTDTQYF. Here the CDR3 DNA reads TGTGCCAGCGGGGGAGCGGGCCGCACAGATACGCAGTATTTT.